Each of the 32 T cell receptor beta chains below was sequenced from the same sample in a study of blood T cell repertoires in COVID-19. Sequencing was performed with immunoSEQ multiplex PCR; in TCRdb, only in-frame clones are kept and a portion is missing. Among 430,000 or so clones listed, 85% to 90% were seen once. Input material: PBMCs or T cells enriched from blood (not recorded which). These receptors all come from a woman aged 40 to 50 who had recovered from COVID-19.

This chain uses TRBV7-9 with TRBJ1-2; 8 bases are a match to TRBD1. This CDR3 is built from 14 residues. Unmatched junction bases numbered 8, after V lost 4 bases and J lost 7 bases. Germline V CDR1 and CDR2: SEHNR, FQNEAQ (reference sequence). CDR3 in DNA: TGTGCCAGCAGCTCGTGGCAGGGGGCCGGTGGCTACACCTTC. This encodes CASSSWQGAGGYTF.

This clone was seen more than once but under ten times. CDR3 sequence reads: CASSPVGLNNYGYTF. The DNA for the CDR3 is TGTGCCAGCAGCCCTGTGGGGCTTAATAACTATGGCTACACCTTC. The chain carries TRBV5-6 and TRBJ1-2; D may be TRBD1 (5 bases). Trimming left V 4 bases short and J 1 base short, with 14 bases between. Germline V gene lookup returns CDR1 SGHDT and CDR2 YYEEEE. The CDR3 has 15 residues. Full variable domain (remainder filled in from reference TRBV5-6 and TRBJ1-2): DAGVTQSPTHLIKTRGQQVTLRCSPKSGHDTVSWYQQALGQGPQFIFQYYEEEERQRGNFPDRFSGHQFPNYSSELNVNALLLGDSALYLCASSPVGLNNYGYTFGSGTRLTVV.

CDR3 in amino acids: CASKPGSTEEQYF. The CDR3, as DNA: TGTGCCAGCAAACCGGGAAGTACGGAAGAGCAGTACTTC. V and J are TRBV12-3 or TRBV12-4 and TRBJ2-7; D perhaps matches TRBD2 (5 bases). V lost 7 bases, J lost 7 bases, and 17 bases lay in between. The CDR3 loop spans 13 amino acids.

A word on this clone: One end of the junction is discordant with germline, which a read error may explain. The genes are TRBV7-7 and TRBJ2-1; TRBD2 aligns across 9 bases. This CDR3 spans 18 amino acids. Germline V gene sequence: CDR1 SSHAT, CDR2 FNYEAQ (reference sequence). CDR3 DNA: TGTGCTAGCAGCCCCTCGGGGGCTAGCGGGACCCTAGGAAATGAGCAGTTCTTC. Its translation: CASSPSGASGTLGNEQFF.

This clone was seen a few times. The V gene is TRBV29-1, the J gene TRBJ2-1, with D possibly TRBD2 on 5 matching bases. CDR3 size: 17 residues. Trimming left V 0 bases short and J 1 base short, with 16 bases between. In germline, CDR1 is SQVTM, CDR2 ANQGSEA. The CDR3 loop reads CSVEDTIPRTSYNEQFF. For the CDR3, the DNA is TGCAGCGTTGAAGATACAATTCCGCGGACTTCCTACAATGAGCAGTTCTTC.

This clone was counted once. The chain joins TRBV7-2 to TRBJ2-3; a possible D gene is TRBD2 (6 bases). Germline CDR1 reads SGHTA; CDR2 reads FQGNSA. The ends were cut back, 1 base at V and 0 bases at J, with 11 bases in the middle. This CDR3 region has 16 residues. Here the CDR3 reads CASSLGVSGSTDTQYF. Written as DNA, the CDR3 is TGTGCCAGCAGCTTAGGCGTGAGCGGGAGCACAGATACGCAGTATTTT.

V gene TRBV6-5 combines with J gene TRBJ2-7; TRBD2 matches 10 bases. The CDR3 is 15 amino acids. Trimming took 6 bases from V and 5 from J; bases not matched to a gene: 10. CDR1 MNHEY and CDR2 SVGAGI come from the germline V gene. CDR3 coding DNA: TGTGCCAGCAGAAAGAAAACTAGCGGGACGGACGAGCAGTACTTC. It is translated as CASRKKTSGTDEQYF.

The chain uses TRBV6-1 and TRBJ1-1, with a tentative D call TRBD1 (6 bases). Germline CDR1 and CDR2: MNHNS and SASEGT. CDR3 length equals 14 residues. The V and J ends lost 3 bases and 3 bases respectively, with 11 bases between them. The CDR3 region has the DNA TGTGCCAGCAGTGAGGACAGCGAAGACACTGAAGCTTTCTTT. Amino acids: CASSEDSEDTEAFF.

V and J are TRBV5-1 and TRBJ2-5, with 7 bases fitting TRBD1. The V and J ends lost 2 bases and 4 bases, in that order; junction bases with no gene match: 8. Germline-derived CDR1 and CDR2 are SGHRS and YFSETQ. This CDR3 comprises 15 residues. The CDR3 region has the DNA TGCGCCAGCAGCTTTCTACAGGGGTCTGGAGAGACCCAGTACTTC. Protein: CASSFLQGSGETQYF.

CDR3 in amino acids: CASSPEREWGDTQYF. DNA of the CDR3: TGTGCCAGCTCACCCGAGCGGGAGTGGGGAGATACGCAGTATTTT. The chain employs TRBV18 and TRBJ2-3, with 8 bases lining up with TRBD2. The CDR3 consists of 15 residues. The V segment lost 3 bases and the J segment 5 bases; nucleotides outside the gene matches: 7. Germline V gene sequence: CDR1 KGHSH, CDR2 LQKENI.

In this sample, this clone turned up a few times. The V call is TRBV2, the J call TRBJ2-7; D gene unclear. V lost 1 base and J lost 6, with 4 bases in between. The CDR3 sequence is 11 residues long. The germline CDR1 and CDR2 sequences are SNHLY and FYNNEI. The CDR3 DNA follows: TGTGCCAGCAGTGAAGTGAGCGAGCAGTACTTC. This codes for CASSEVSEQYF.

The chain couples TRBV7-2 to TRBJ2-1; the match to TRBD2 covers 9 bases. Germline loops: CDR1 SGHTA, CDR2 FQGNSA. With V trimmed by 5 bases and J by 4 bases, 15 bases remained unmatched. The CDR3 loop spans 18 amino acids. CDR3 DNA sequence: TGTGCCAGCAGCCCGAACAAGCGGGAGGTCCCCCCGTACAATGAGCAGTTCTTC. Translating gives CASSPNKREVPPYNEQFF.

V and J are TRBV2 and TRBJ1-1, with D perhaps TRBD1 (5 bases). V was clipped by 8 bases and J by 3 bases, with 13 bases between them. CDR3 length equals 13 residues. Per germline, CDR1 SNHLY and CDR2 FYNNEI. The CDR3 sequence: CASSRRGDTEAFF. CDR3 DNA sequence: TGTGCCAGCTCTCGCCGGGGGGACACTGAAGCTTTCTTT.

The chain carries TRBV7-9 and TRBJ1-6; TRBD1 matches 11 bases. This CDR3 has 17 amino acids. J gave up 7 bases and V 4 bases, and 9 bases lay outside the gene matches. Germline loops: CDR1 SEHNR, CDR2 FQNEAQ (reference sequence). The CDR3 is CASSSEGQGVANSPLHF. Written as DNA, the CDR3 is TGTGCCAGCAGCTCTGAGGGACAGGGGGTGGCAAATTCACCCCTCCACTTT.

The rearrangement uses TRBV7-8 and TRBJ1-2; D is ambiguous. The V gene's germline CDR1 is SGHVS and CDR2 FQNEAQ. The ends were cut back, 2 bases at V and 8 bases at J, with 12 bases in the middle. The CDR3 runs 13 residues. The CDR3 region has the DNA TGTGCCAGCAGCTTAAGGGTCGGGAGCGGCTACACCTTC. Encoded protein: CASSLRVGSGYTF.

This clone has a single count. The chain employs TRBV5-1 and TRBJ2-2; 7 bases are shared with TRBD2. The J segment lost 4 bases and the V segment lost 3 bases, leaving 9 bases of the junction unmatched. The CDR3 runs to 16 residues. The germline V gene has CDR1 SGHRS and CDR2 YFSETQ. CDR3 DNA: TGCGCCAGCAGCTCCAGCCCCGGCGGGAGCACCGGGGAGCTGTTTTTT. It specifies CASSSSPGGSTGELFF.

DNA for the CDR3: TGTGCCAGCAGTTCCGGCCGACTAGCGTCGGAGACCCAGTACTTC. This gives the protein CASSSGRLASETQYF. V is TRBV27 and J is TRBJ2-5, with 8 bases identical to TRBD2. The ends lost 4 bases at V and 5 bases at J; junction bases unmatched: 9. The CDR3 length is 15 residues. In germline, CDR1 is MNHEY, CDR2 SMNVEV (reference sequence).

V is TRBV19 and J is TRBJ1-1; D remains ambiguous. The CDR3 sequence is 15 residues long. The V gene's germline CDR1 is LNHDA and CDR2 SQIVND (reference sequence). Trimming pared 3 bases from V and 1 base from J, leaving 12 bases between. This chain's CDR3 is CASSMGAAPNTEAFF. CDR3 in DNA: TGTGCCAGTAGTATGGGAGCAGCACCGAACACTGAAGCTTTCTTT.

The chain carries TRBV29-1 and TRBJ2-4, with D uncertain. V lost 5 bases and J 6 bases, leaving 11 bases between the germline ends. The CDR3 totals 12 residues. Germline CDR1 is SQVTM and CDR2 is ANQGSEA. CDR3 protein: CSVQYERNIQYF. The CDR3 nucleotides are TGCAGCGTTCAATATGAGAGAAACATTCAGTACTTC.

The count of this clone is one. V is TRBV13 and J is TRBJ2-1; D is perhaps TRBD2 (6 bases). The V end was cut by 5 bases, the J end by 7 bases, with 12 bases between. The CDR3 has 13 residues. Germline CDR1 PRHDT, CDR2 FYEKMQ (reference sequence). CDR3 sequence (DNA): TGTGCCAGCAGCCACCCCCTAGCGAATGAGCAGTTCTTC. This codes for CASSHPLANEQFF.

Written as DNA, the CDR3 is TGTGCCAGCAGCTTATATGGCGGGAGGGCCACCGGGGAGCTGTTTTTT. Protein sequence: CASSLYGGRATGELFF. V gene TRBV7-2 combines with J gene TRBJ2-2; 9 bases are shared with TRBD2. V lost 2 bases to trimming and J lost 4 bases; unmatched junction nucleotides: 5. This CDR3 is built from 16 residues. The V gene's germline CDR1 is SGHTA and CDR2 FQGNSA.

The rearrangement links TRBV11-2 to TRBJ2-5; TRBD2 matches at 9 bases. Germline-derived CDR1 and CDR2 are SGHAT and FQNNGV. J gave up 1 base and V 3 bases, and 6 bases lay outside the gene matches. CDR3 length equals 16 residues. This CDR3 is CASSFPASGVQETQYF. Here the CDR3 DNA reads TGTGCCAGCAGCTTTCCGGCTAGCGGGGTCCAAGAGACCCAGTACTTC.

This rearrangement joins TRBV11-3 to TRBJ2-1, with a possible D match to TRBD2 (6 bases). Trimming took off 6 bases at V and 1 base at J, with 13 bases between the two ends. The CDR3 sequence is 15 residues long. Germline values: CDR1 SGHNT, CDR2 YENEEA. CDR3 loop: CASRSSSASYNEQFF. In nucleotides, the CDR3 is TGTGCCAGCAGATCATCTAGCGCTTCCTACAATGAGCAGTTCTTC.

This clone was seen only once. The J gene is TRBJ1-1, the V gene TRBV11-3, with D perhaps matching TRBD1 (5 bases). Deletions cut 4 bases from V and 5 bases from J, with 14 bases between. The CDR3 spans 14 residues. Germline CDR1 reads SGHNT; CDR2 reads YENEEA. The CDR3 sequence is CASSWGSQATEAFF. Here the CDR3 DNA reads TGTGCCAGCAGCTGGGGCTCACAAGCGACTGAAGCTTTCTTT.

This chain uses TRBV6-5 with TRBJ1-2; D not resolved. V was clipped by 2 bases and J by 6 bases, with 13 bases between them. This CDR3 is built from 14 residues. Germline CDR1 reads MNHEY; CDR2 reads SVGAGI. CDR3 DNA sequence: TGTGCCAGCAGTTACATAAGGGAGAGGGATGGCTACACCTTC. Translating gives CASSYIRERDGYTF.

V is TRBV12-3 or TRBV12-4 and J is TRBJ1-2, with D hard to call. This CDR3 comprises 13 residues. Trimming cost V 3 bases and J 3 bases, with 8 bases left between them. This CDR3 is CASSLVSHYGYTF. In DNA, the CDR3 is TGTGCCAGCAGTTTGGTCAGTCACTATGGCTACACCTTC.

This CDR3 is CASSSQRGSSYNEQFF. CDR3 DNA sequence: TGTGCCAGCAGTTCCCAACGGGGGAGCTCCTACAATGAGCAGTTCTTC. The chain carries TRBV27 and TRBJ2-1; D possibly corresponds to TRBD2 (6 bases). Germline lookup yields CDR1 MNHEY and CDR2 SMNVEV (reference sequence). This CDR3 is 16 amino acids long. V was trimmed by 4 bases and J by 0 bases, leaving 13 bases between them.

The rearrangement joins TRBV7-9 to TRBJ2-1, with 13 bases matching TRBD2. CDR1 and CDR2 from the germline V gene are SEHNR and FQNEAQ (reference sequence). The length of the CDR3 is 16 residues. V trimming: 2 bases; J trimming: 8 bases; junction bases outside the gene matches: 6. CDR3 loop: CASSLQRTSGSYEQFF. The CDR3 nucleotides are TGTGCCAGCAGCTTACAACGGACTAGCGGGAGTTATGAGCAGTTCTTC.

The chain has TRBV7-2 and TRBJ2-7; D gene ambiguous. The V gene's germline CDR1 is SGHTA and CDR2 FQGNSA. V lost 2 bases to trimming and J lost 5 bases, with 7 bases between them. The CDR3 contains 12 residues. As DNA, the CDR3 is TGTGCCAGCAGCTTATTCCTTGACGAGCAGTACTTC. It is translated as CASSLFLDEQYF.

This clone has just one count. In DNA, the CDR3 is TGTGCCAGCAGCTACCGGACAGGGGGCGAGACTGAAGCTTTCTTT. Translating it yields CASSYRTGGETEAFF. This chain uses TRBV7-9 with TRBJ1-1; 11 nucleotides agree with TRBD1. After removal of 4 bases from V and 5 bases from J, the junction contained 6 bases not matched to a gene. Germline V gene data show CDR1 as SEHNR and CDR2 as FQNEAQ (reference sequence). The CDR3 totals 15 residues.

CDR3 region: CASTGGNQPQHF. As DNA, the CDR3 is TGTGCCAGCACGGGTGGCAATCAGCCCCAGCATTTT. V usage is TRBV2 and J usage is TRBJ1-5; D call uncertain. Trimming stripped 7 bases from V and 2 bases from J, with 6 bases between. The CDR3 spans 12 residues. Germline V gene lookup returns CDR1 SNHLY and CDR2 FYNNEI. Variable domain in full (rest from reference TRBV2 and TRBJ1-5): EPEVTQTPSHQVTQMGQEVILRCVPISNHLYFYWYRQILGQKVEFLVSFYNNEISEKSEIFDDQFSVERPDGSNFTLKIRSTKLEDSAMYFCASTGGNQPQHFGDGTRLSIL.

The chain recombines TRBV4-2 with TRBJ2-6; perhaps TRBD2 as D (7 bases). With 0 bases removed from V and 0 bases from J, the gap between germline ends came to 9 bases. Germline values: CDR1 LGHNA, CDR2 YNFKEQ. This CDR3 has 17 amino acids. The CDR3 sequence: CASSQEGGASGANVLTF. For the CDR3, the DNA is TGTGCCAGCAGCCAAGAGGGGGGGGCCTCTGGGGCCAACGTCCTGACTTTC.